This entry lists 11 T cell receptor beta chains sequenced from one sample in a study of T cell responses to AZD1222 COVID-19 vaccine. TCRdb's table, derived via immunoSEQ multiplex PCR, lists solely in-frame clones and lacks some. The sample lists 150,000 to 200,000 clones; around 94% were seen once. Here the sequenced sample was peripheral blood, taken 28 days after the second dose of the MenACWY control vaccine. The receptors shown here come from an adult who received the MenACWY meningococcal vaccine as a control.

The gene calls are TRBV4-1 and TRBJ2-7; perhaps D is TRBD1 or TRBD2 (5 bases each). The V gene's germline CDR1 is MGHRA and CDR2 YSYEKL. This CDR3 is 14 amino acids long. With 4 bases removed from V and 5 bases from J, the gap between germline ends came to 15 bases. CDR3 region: CASSRRDEDHEQYF. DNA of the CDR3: TGCGCCAGCAGCCGTAGGGACGAGGACCACGAGCAGTACTTC.

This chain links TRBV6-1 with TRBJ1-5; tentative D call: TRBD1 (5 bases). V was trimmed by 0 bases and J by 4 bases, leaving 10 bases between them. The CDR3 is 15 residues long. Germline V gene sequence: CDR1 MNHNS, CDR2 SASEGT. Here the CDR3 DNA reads TGTGCCAGCAGTGAAGCGAGCAGGGCGAATCAGCCCCAGCATTTT. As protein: CASSEASRANQPQHF.

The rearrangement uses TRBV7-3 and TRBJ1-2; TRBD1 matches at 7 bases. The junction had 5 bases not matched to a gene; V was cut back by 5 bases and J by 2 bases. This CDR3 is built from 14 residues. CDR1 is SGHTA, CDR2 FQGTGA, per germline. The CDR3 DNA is TGTGCCAGCAGCCGTGGGACAGTAAACTATGGCTACACCTTC. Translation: CASSRGTVNYGYTF.

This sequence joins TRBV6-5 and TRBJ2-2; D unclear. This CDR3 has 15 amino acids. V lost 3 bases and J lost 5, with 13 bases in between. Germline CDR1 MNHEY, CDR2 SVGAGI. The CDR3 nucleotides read TGTGCCAGCAGTTATAACCGGGTTCGTACCGGGGAGCTGTTTTTT. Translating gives CASSYNRVRTGELFF.

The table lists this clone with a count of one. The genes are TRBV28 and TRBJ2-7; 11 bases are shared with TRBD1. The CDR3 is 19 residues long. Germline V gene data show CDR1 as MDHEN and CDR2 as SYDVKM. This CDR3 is CATNGGGYRRDRGSYEQYF. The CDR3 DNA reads TGTGCGACCAACGGCGGGGGATATCGTAGGGACAGGGGGTCTTACGAGCAGTACTTC.

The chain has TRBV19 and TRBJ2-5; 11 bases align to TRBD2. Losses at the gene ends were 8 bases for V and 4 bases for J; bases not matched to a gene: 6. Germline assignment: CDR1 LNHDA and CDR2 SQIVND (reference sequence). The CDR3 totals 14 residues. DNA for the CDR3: TGTGCCAGTGGACCGGGACTAGCGGTAGAGACCCAGTACTTC. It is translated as CASGPGLAVETQYF.

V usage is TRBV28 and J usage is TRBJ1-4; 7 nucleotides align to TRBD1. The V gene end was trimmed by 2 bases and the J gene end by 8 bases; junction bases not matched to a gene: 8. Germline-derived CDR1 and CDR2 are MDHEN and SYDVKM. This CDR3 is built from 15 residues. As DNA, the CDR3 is TGTGCCAGCAGTTTAATGAGAGGGGGCAGCGAAAAACTGTTTTTT. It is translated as CASSLMRGGSEKLFF.

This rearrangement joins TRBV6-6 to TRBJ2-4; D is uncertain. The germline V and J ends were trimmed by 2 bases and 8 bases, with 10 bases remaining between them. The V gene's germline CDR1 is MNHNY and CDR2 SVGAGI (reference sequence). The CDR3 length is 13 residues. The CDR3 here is CASSYPPWDIQYF. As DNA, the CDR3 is TGTGCCAGCAGTTACCCGCCTTGGGACATTCAGTACTTC.

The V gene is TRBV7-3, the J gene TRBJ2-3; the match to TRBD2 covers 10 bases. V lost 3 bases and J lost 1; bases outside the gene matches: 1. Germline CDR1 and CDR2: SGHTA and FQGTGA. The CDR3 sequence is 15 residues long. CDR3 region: CASSFTSGGTDTQYF. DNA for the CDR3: TGTGCCAGCAGCTTTACTAGCGGGGGCACAGATACGCAGTATTTT.

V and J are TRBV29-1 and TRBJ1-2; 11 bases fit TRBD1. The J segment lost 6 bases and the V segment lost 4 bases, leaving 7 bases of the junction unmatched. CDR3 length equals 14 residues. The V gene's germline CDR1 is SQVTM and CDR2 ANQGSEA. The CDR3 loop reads CSVGDRGAGNGYTF. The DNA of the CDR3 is TGCAGCGTTGGGGACAGGGGGGCGGGCAATGGCTACACCTTC.

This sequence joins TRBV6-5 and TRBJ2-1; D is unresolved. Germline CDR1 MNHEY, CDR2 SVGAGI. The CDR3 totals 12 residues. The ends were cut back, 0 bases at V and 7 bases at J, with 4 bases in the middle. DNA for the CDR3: TGTGCCAGCAGTTACTCGGCTAATGAGCAGTTCTTC. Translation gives CASSYSANEQFF.